The 12 T cell receptor beta chains below all came from one sample that was sequenced in a study of T-cell reconstitution after alpha-beta-depleted transplantation in children. Unique molecular identifiers were used in preparing the TCRbeta library. TCRdb re-analysed the PCR reads in MiXCR, keeping a single row per CDR3 protein. Of about 410,000 distinct CDR3 sequences detected, roughly 22% appear once; the ten largest clones hold 3.8%. This material consisted of PBMCs from the stem cell graft donor, taken from the stem cell graft. These receptors were collected from a human donor who donated a stem cell graft to a child with acute myeloid leukemia.

This clonotype was counted at least ten times. The chain's CDR3 is CASVPGLAQNSYNEQFF. As DNA, the CDR3 is TGTGCCAGTGTACCGGGACTAGCGCAAAATTCCTACAATGAGCAGTTCTTC. This chain uses TRBV25-1 with TRBJ2-1; 10 bases fit TRBD2. This CDR3 comprises 17 residues. The V gene's germline CDR1 is MGHDK and CDR2 SYGVNS. The V segment lost 9 bases and the J segment 1 base; nucleotides outside the gene matches: 12.

This rearrangement joins TRBV9 to TRBJ2-7; TRBD2 matches at 8 bases. The germline gives CDR1 SGDLS, CDR2 YYNGEE. Trimming took 0 bases from V and 3 from J; bases not matched to a gene: 5. This CDR3 spans 15 amino acids. The CDR3 nucleotides read TGTGCCAGCAGCGTAGAGCCCAGCGGGAGCTACGAGCAGTACTTC. Translated, it gives CASSVEPSGSYEQYF. Full variable domain (missing parts from reference TRBV9 and TRBJ2-7): DSGVTQTPKHLITATGQRVTLRCSPRSGDLSVYWYQQSLDQGLQFLIQYYNGEERAKGNILERFSAQQFPDLHSELNLSSLELGDSALYFCASSVEPSGSYEQYFGPGTRLTVT.

CDR3 loop: CASRGTVRNEKLFF. DNA of the CDR3: TGTGCCAGCAGAGGGACAGTCAGGAATGAAAAACTGTTTTTT. The chain links TRBV2 to TRBJ1-4, with 7 bases that match TRBD1. This CDR3 has 14 amino acids. The germline V gene encodes CDR1 SNHLY and CDR2 FYNNEI. Trimming removed 6 bases from V and 5 bases from J; junction bases left unmatched: 6.

This clonotype was counted between two and nine times. This chain connects TRBV12-3 or TRBV12-4 to TRBJ2-7; perhaps TRBD2 as D (6 bases). V lost 5 bases, J lost 5 bases, and 13 bases lay in between. The CDR3 runs 13 residues. CDR3 in DNA: TGTGCCAGCAGTACCCCGGGGGACCACGAGCAGTACTTC. Amino acids: CASSTPGDHEQYF.

The DNA of the CDR3 is TGCAGTGCTAGTAGCGGGAACCACTACGAGCAGTACTTC. Its translation: CSASSGNHYEQYF. V usage is TRBV20-1 and J usage is TRBJ2-7; 8 bases align to TRBD2. Germline values: CDR1 DFQATT, CDR2 SNEGSKA (reference sequence). The V gene end was trimmed by 3 bases and the J gene end by 3 bases; junction bases not matched to a gene: 4. The CDR3 totals 13 residues.

This clonotype was observed a single time. J is TRBJ2-5 and V is TRBV7-2; TRBD2 aligns across 9 bases. J gave up 4 bases and V 5 bases, and 5 bases lay outside the gene matches. The CDR3 totals 14 residues. Germline CDR1 and CDR2: SGHTA and FQGNSA. DNA for the CDR3: TGTGCCAGCAGCCCTAGCGGGATGGGAGAGACCCAGTACTTC. Translation: CASSPSGMGETQYF.

The chain links TRBV28 to TRBJ2-1; 7 bases are shared with TRBD2. CDR1 is MDHEN and CDR2 is SYDVKM in the germline V gene. The CDR3 covers 15 residues. V trimming: 1 base; J trimming: 4 bases; junction bases outside the gene matches: 4. CDR3 sequence reads: CASSLSSGVYNEQFF. DNA for the CDR3: TGTGCCAGCAGTTTATCTAGCGGAGTATACAATGAGCAGTTCTTC.

This clonotype was seen repeatedly, ten times or more. The chain joins TRBV28 to TRBJ2-7; 13 nucleotides agree with TRBD2. The CDR3 consists of 19 residues. Looked up from germline, CDR1 is MDHEN and CDR2 is SYDVKM. V lost 0 bases and J lost 2; bases outside the gene matches: 10. Here the CDR3 reads CASSLWRRTSGSRAYEQYF. For the CDR3, the DNA is TGTGCCAGCAGTTTATGGCGGAGGACTAGCGGGAGTCGGGCCTACGAGCAGTACTTC.

This sequence joins TRBV28 and TRBJ2-1; possibly TRBD1 or TRBD2 for D (6 bases each). The CDR3 sequence is 17 residues long. The V end lost 2 bases, the J end lost 4 bases, and 18 bases lay between the germline ends. Germline loops: CDR1 MDHEN, CDR2 SYDVKM. In nucleotides, the CDR3 is TGTGCCAGCAGTTTACGTCGGTGGGGGGCAGGGTACAATGAGCAGTTCTTC. Its translation is CASSLRRWGAGYNEQFF.

The chain recombines TRBV18 with TRBJ2-1; no reliable D call. Per germline, CDR1 KGHSH and CDR2 LQKENI. Trimming took 3 bases from V and 6 from J, leaving 9 bases between them. This CDR3 is 13 amino acids long. CDR3 in amino acids: CASSPPVTNEQFF. CDR3 coding DNA: TGTGCCAGCTCACCTCCGGTCACCAATGAGCAGTTCTTC. Full variable domain (missing parts from reference TRBV18 and TRBJ2-1): NAGVMQNPRHLVRRRGQEARLRCSPMKGHSHVYWYRQLPEEGLKFMVYLQKENIIDESGMPKERFSAEFPKEGPSILRIQQVVRGDSAAYFCASSPPVTNEQFFGPGTRLTVL.

This clonotype occurred once. As DNA, the CDR3 is TGCGCCAGCAGTTATACTTCACGTGGAAACACCGGGGAGCTGTTTTTT. The encoded protein is CASSYTSRGNTGELFF. V is TRBV4-1 and J is TRBJ2-2; D remains ambiguous. Germline CDR1 MGHRA, CDR2 YSYEKL. Between the trimmed V and J ends, which lost 6 bases and 2 bases, there was a span of 16 bases. This CDR3 contains 16 residues.

The rearrangement joins TRBV20-1 to TRBJ2-5; 7 bases are a match to TRBD1. V lost 0 bases, J lost 4 bases, and 8 bases stayed unmatched. The CDR3 contains 15 residues. Germline CDR1 reads DFQATT; CDR2 reads SNEGSKA (reference sequence). The DNA for the CDR3 is TGCAGTGCTAGAGATAACAGGGGATTCGGAGAGACCCAGTACTTC. Amino acid sequence: CSARDNRGFGETQYF.